Each of the 9 T cell receptor beta chains below was sequenced from the same sample in a study of cytomegalovirus exposure and HLA in healthy donors. PCR amplification relied on 60 Vbeta primers (plus 13 Jbeta primers). Sequenced by immunoSEQ multiplex PCR; TCRdb stores in-frame clones only, minus some. Its table lists tens of thousands of clones. Source material: PBMCs. The receptors here all came from a girl aged 5 to 17 in good health and CMV-seropositive.

The chain uses TRBV5-1 and TRBJ1-2; 10 bases are a match to TRBD1. V was clipped by 1 base and J by 13 bases; unmatched bases: 10. The CDR3 has 14 residues. Germline V gives CDR1 SGHRS, CDR2 YFSETQ. The CDR3 reads CASSLPAGTGALTF. DNA of the CDR3: TGCGCCAGCAGCTTGCCAGCCGGGACAGGGGCTCTCACCTTC.

The chain couples TRBV29-1 to TRBJ2-3, with D tentatively TRBD2 (5 bases). Trimming pared 1 base from V and 6 bases from J, leaving 8 bases between. The CDR3 runs 12 residues. Per the germline V gene, CDR1 is SQVTM and CDR2 is ANQGSEA. The CDR3 nucleotides read TGCAGCGTTGAAGCGGAGGTTGATACGCAGTATTTT. Translating it yields CSVEAEVDTQYF.

The V call is TRBV9, the J call TRBJ2-3; 7 nucleotides match TRBD2. V dropped 3 bases and J dropped 0; count of bases not matched to a gene: 4. Germline V gene sequence: CDR1 SGDLS, CDR2 YYNGEE. This CDR3 contains 15 residues. Here the CDR3 reads CASSASGTSTDTQYF. The CDR3 DNA follows: TGTGCCAGCAGCGCGAGCGGGACTAGCACAGATACGCAGTATTTT.

The rearrangement joins TRBV25-1 to TRBJ2-5; D may be TRBD1 (5 bases). V was clipped by 2 bases and J by 1 base, with 17 bases between them. Germline CDR1 reads MGHDK; CDR2 reads SYGVNS. This CDR3 spans 17 amino acids. The DNA for the CDR3 is TGTGCCAGCAGTGAACCCCAGAGACAGAATATCCAAGAGACCCAGTACTTC. This translates into CASSEPQRQNIQETQYF.

CDR3: CASSVGGSRFF. Here the CDR3 DNA reads TGTGCCAGCAGTGTGGGCGGGAGCAGGTTCTTC. The chain carries TRBV6-1 and TRBJ2-1; TRBD2 matches at 7 bases. This CDR3 has 11 amino acids. Germline values: CDR1 MNHNS, CDR2 SASEGT. V was clipped by 4 bases and J by 15 bases; unmatched bases: 6.

Of note for this clone: A read error may account for a junction end that differs from germline. Additional DNA sequences in this sample encode the identical CDR3. The chain employs TRBV4-3 and TRBJ1-6, with D unresolved. Germline V gene lookup returns CDR1 LGHNA and CDR2 YSLEER. The CDR3 is made up of 16 amino acids. The CDR3 reads CASSQGETPLNSPLHF. DNA of the CDR3: TGCGCCAGCAGCCAAGGCGAGACACCCTTGAATTCACCCCTACACTTT.

This sequence joins TRBV29-1 and TRBJ1-2; 11 nucleotides match TRBD1. V gave up 5 bases and J gave up 2 bases; unmatched junction bases: 10. Germline CDR1 and CDR2: SQVTM and ANQGSEA. The CDR3 totals 16 residues. CDR3 loop: CSVLRDRGGRNYGYTF. The CDR3 nucleotides are TGCAGCGTTCTCCGGGACAGGGGGGGAAGGAACTATGGCTACACCTTC.

The genes are TRBV5-6 and TRBJ2-2, with 9 bases identical to TRBD2. The length of the CDR3 is 17 residues. The J segment lost 4 bases and the V segment lost 5 bases, leaving 12 bases of the junction unmatched. Germline CDR1 and CDR2: SGHDT and YYEEEE. CDR3 in DNA: TGTGCCAGCAGTCAAACTTGGCGGGGGGGTTTCACCGGGGAGCTGTTTTTT. Residues: CASSQTWRGGFTGELFF.

The chain employs TRBV9 and TRBJ2-1, with 10 bases fitting TRBD1. The germline CDR1 and CDR2 sequences are SGDLS and YYNGEE. The CDR3 is 15 residues long. Trimming at V came to 4 bases and at J to 4 bases, leaving 5 bases not matched to a gene. Here the CDR3 DNA reads TGTGCCAGCAGCCCGGGGACAGGGGAGTACAATGAGCAGTTCTTC. As protein: CASSPGTGEYNEQFF.